A single sample is the source of the 10 T cell receptor beta chains below, sequenced in a study of blood T cell repertoires in COVID-19. Clones were read by immunoSEQ multiplex PCR, and TCRdb kept only the in-frame ones, dropping some. The table has approximately 250,000 clones, 84% seen once. The sample consisted of PBMCs or T cells enriched from blood (not recorded which). All receptors come from a man aged 25-40 years with acute COVID-19.

The genes are TRBV6-4 and TRBJ2-1, with D perhaps matching TRBD1 (7 bases). There are 13 residues in the CDR3. The V end lost 5 bases, the J end lost 9 bases, and 14 bases lay between the germline ends. The germline gives CDR1 MRHNA, CDR2 SNTAGT. The CDR3 DNA follows: TGTGCCAGCAGTAACGACCAGGGGGGTGAGCAGTTCTTC. The encoded protein is CASSNDQGGEQFF.

This CDR3 reads CSVVRGYTEAFF. In DNA, the CDR3 is TGCAGCGTTGTCAGGGGGTACACTGAAGCTTTCTTT. The rearrangement uses TRBV29-1 and TRBJ1-1, with 7 bases identical to TRBD1. Germline V gene lookup returns CDR1 SQVTM and CDR2 ANQGSEA. The V segment lost 4 bases and the J segment 3 bases; nucleotides outside the gene matches: 2. The CDR3 is 12 amino acids.

The chain uses TRBV3-1 (or the pseudogene TRBV3-2) and TRBJ1-3; 7 bases line up with TRBD1. The CDR3 is 15 amino acids. V lost 4 bases, J lost 2 bases, and 5 bases stayed unmatched. Germline V gene sequence: CDR1 LGHDT, CDR2 YNNKEL (reference sequence). CDR3 sequence: CASSRDREAGNTIYF. CDR3 sequence (DNA): TGTGCCAGCAGCCGCGACAGGGAGGCTGGAAACACCATATATTTT.

This clone was counted a single time. V usage is TRBV19 and J usage is TRBJ1-2, with 12 bases aligning to TRBD1. Germline assignment: CDR1 LNHDA and CDR2 SQIVND (reference sequence). This CDR3 comprises 16 residues. With V trimmed by 5 bases and J by 6 bases, 10 bases remained unmatched. This chain's CDR3 is CASSRTGTGGGDGYTF. The CDR3 nucleotides read TGTGCCAGTAGTCGAACCGGGACAGGGGGCGGGGATGGCTACACCTTC.

This clone was counted between two and nine times. The chain carries TRBV11-3 and TRBJ1-6; D possibly corresponds to TRBD1 (6 bases). The V gene's germline CDR1 is SGHNT and CDR2 YENEEA. The length of the CDR3 is 15 residues. V was clipped by 7 bases and J by 6 bases, with 16 bases between them. In DNA, the CDR3 is TGTGCCAGCACCCTTACAGGGTCAAGTAATTCACCCCTCCACTTT. It specifies CASTLTGSSNSPLHF. The entire variable domain, with the rest obtained from reference TRBV11-3 and TRBJ1-6, is as follows: EAGVVQSPRYKIIEKKQPVAFWCNPISGHNTLYWYLQNLGQGPELLIRYENEEAVDDSQLPKDRFSAERLKGVDSTLKIQPAELGDSAVYLCASTLTGSSNSPLHFGNGTRLTVT.

This chain connects TRBV7-9 to TRBJ2-5, with D perhaps TRBD1 (6 bases). Germline CDR1 is SEHNR and CDR2 is FQNEAQ (reference sequence). V was pared by 4 bases and J by 5 bases, with 20 bases between. The CDR3 has 16 residues. CDR3 DNA sequence: TGTGCCAGCAGCTCCCTTGGGGACACCGTCGGGGAGACCCAGTACTTC. It translates to CASSSLGDTVGETQYF.

The rearrangement uses TRBV30 and TRBJ1-2; the D is unclear. Germline CDR1 GTSNPN, CDR2 SVGIG (reference sequence). V shed 5 bases and J shed 6 bases, with 19 bases lying between them. This CDR3 comprises 14 residues. CDR3 sequence: CAWEGLPPRNGYTF. As DNA, the CDR3 is TGTGCCTGGGAAGGACTACCCCCTAGGAATGGCTACACCTTC.

This rearrangement joins TRBV4-3 to TRBJ2-1, with TRBD2 matching over 11 bases. This CDR3 has 17 residues. After removal of 4 bases from V and 3 bases from J, the junction contained 8 bases not matched to a gene. The germline V gene has CDR1 LGHNA and CDR2 YSLEER. This chain's CDR3 is CASSRMTSGALYNEQFF. The CDR3 region has the DNA TGCGCCAGCAGCCGAATGACTAGCGGGGCTCTCTACAATGAGCAGTTCTTC.

The chain joins TRBV7-8 to TRBJ1-4; D is possibly TRBD1 (5 bases). Germline V gene sequence: CDR1 SGHVS, CDR2 FQNEAQ. Trimming shortened V by 6 bases and J by 0 bases, and 14 bases separated the two germline ends. This CDR3 is 16 amino acids long. The CDR3 DNA sequence: TGTGCCAGCAGAATGGGGTCGACAGCAACTAATGAAAAACTGTTTTTT. Amino acid sequence: CASRMGSTATNEKLFF.

The table lists this clone with a count of one. Other DNA sequences in this sample translate to the same CDR3. The CDR3 nucleotides are TGTGCCAGCAGCTCCTCAGGGGTTAATCAGCCCCAGCATTTT. Translation gives CASSSSGVNQPQHF. V is TRBV11-3 and J is TRBJ1-5, with D possibly TRBD1 on 6 matching bases. Trimming cost V 4 bases and J 4 bases, with 11 bases left between them. The germline CDR1 and CDR2 sequences are SGHNT and YENEEA. This CDR3 comprises 14 residues.